This TCR beta chain is from a study of blood T cell repertoires in COVID-19. Assay used: immunoSEQ multiplex PCR; TCRdb lists only in-frame clones, some missing. This table holds around 63,000 clones, 88% found once. Germline CDR1 is LNHNV and CDR2 is YYDKDF (reference sequence). V gave up 0 bases and J gave up 5 bases, with 11 bases separating them. The CDR3 contains 15 residues. The specimen was peripheral blood. The V gene is TRBV15, the J gene TRBJ2-1; tentative D call: TRBD2 (5 bases). The clonotype was recovered from a woman aged 60 to 75 with acute or convalescent COVID-19. The CDR3 DNA is TGTGCCACCAGCAGAGATCGCGGGTTGAACAATGAGCAGTTCTTC. Amino acid sequence: CATSRDRGLNNEQFF. The variable domain in full, completed from reference TRBV15 and TRBJ2-1, reads DAMVIQNPRYQVTQFGKPVTLSCSQTLNHNVMYWYQQKSSQAPKLLFHYYDKDFNNEADTPDNFQSRRPNTSFCFLDIRSPGLGDTAMYLCATSRDRGLNNEQFFGPGTRLTVL.